This T cell receptor (beta chain) was recorded in a study of shared clonotypes between healthy human individuals. The overall study: In total, the donors were a couple of women and a few men aged 18 to 49. A donor's plate count was three for CD4 naive and three for CD4 memory; CD8 naive had two and CD8 memory one.

CDR3 length: 14 amino acids. V was shortened by 7 bases and J by 2 bases, with 14 bases between the two germline ends. CDR1 and CDR2 (germline): MDHEN, SYDVKM. Deep-level settings were used for running the assay. Clones were sequenced by immunoSEQ multiplex PCR, and TCRdb holds only the in-frame ones, with some missing. The sample lists about 2.3 million clones, 85% to 95% occurring once. The sequence derives from a young man in good health. Some clones in this sample may be carry-over from other donors' samples. Sequencing was performed on naive CD4+ T cells from PBMCs. Stated subset: CD45RA+ positively selected. V is TRBV28 and J is TRBJ1-2; D may be TRBD1 (5 bases). DNA of the CDR3: TGTGCCAGCACCTCAGCACAGGTCAACTATGGCTACACCTTC. Amino acids: CASTSAQVNYGYTF.